This TCR beta chain was documented in a study of blood T cells in healthy people across ages. Donors were systemically healthy Caucasian individuals from Russia aged about 6 to 95 years. Study-level points and caveats: Researchers said unsorted PBMCs prevented a conclusive naive versus antigen-experienced comparison. A strong correlation between TCR beta diversity and naive T cell percentage was seen.

Concerning this clonotype itself: Its antigen is as yet unknown. Possible read error: a much larger clone is one base away.

Using a J-beta primer mix together with a sample-barcoded 5' primer, a second PCR was run for about 6 to 11 cycles. TCRdb passed the 5' RACE reads through MiXCR, listing each CDR3 protein once. The sample records 900,000 to 950,000 distinct CDR3 sequences, roughly 29% being singletons. The same data also contributed to another study, on T cells of mothers and their children.

The origin of this receptor is a woman aged 40 to 55 in good health. Input material: blood.

The CDR3 here is CACTQAGDRNIQYF. As DNA, the CDR3 is TGTGCCTGTACCCAGGCGGGGGACAGGAACATTCAGTACTTC. The V call is TRBV19, the J call TRBJ2-4; D is possibly TRBD1 (8 bases). In germline, CDR1 is LNHDA, CDR2 SQIVND (reference sequence). V was pared by 11 bases and J by 7 bases, with 21 bases between. The CDR3 extends over 14 amino acids.